This TCR beta chain was recorded in a study of OX40 agonist ivuxolimab in advanced cancers. As for the study more broadly: Ivuxolimab was a fully human IgG2 agonistic monoclonal antibody targeting the costimulatory receptor OX40 (CD134). Intravenous ivuxolimab was administered to patients every 2 weeks at six dose levels: 0.01, 0.1, 0.3, 1.5, 3 and 10 mg/kg. Among the approximately 50 dose-escalation patients, around 20 had hepatocellular carcinoma, 15 or so melanoma, 9 renal cell carcinoma and 9 head and neck cancer. In the dose-escalation cohort, 75% to 90% of patients were male, and the mean age was 60 years with a range of about 23 to 79. Prior anti-PD-1, anti-PD-L1 or anti-CTLA-4 therapy was permitted, and checkpoint inhibitors had been received by 40% to 50% of dose-escalation patients. Three dose-escalation patients achieved partial responses, one with hepatocellular carcinoma and two with cutaneous melanoma. Peripheral TCRbeta sequencing was intended to test whether TCR sequence diversity was altered and clonal T-cell expansion was caused by ivuxolimab. The monotherapy dose-escalation portion (N ≈ 50 patients) of the phase I ivuxolimab trial is reported in the paper. Summary of the overall study and its limitations: Which antigens the clonally expanded peripheral T cells were specific for was not determined. After ivuxolimab, more expanded clones were found on average in CD8+ T cells than in CD4+ T cells. Low levels of normalized T-cell clonal expansion were also seen in some nonresponding patients. In the 0.1-3.0 mg/kg groups, partial responders had among the lowest normalized peripheral clonal expansion, particularly in CD8+ T cells. Clonal expansion of both CD4+ and CD8+ blood T cells was observed from baseline to week 6 at doses 0.1 to 3.0 mg/kg.

Patients with autoimmune disease history or receiving systemic immunosuppression were excluded from the trial. Peripheral blood for TCR sequencing was collected from all dose cohorts at baseline, on cycle 4 day 1, and on cycle 7 day 1. Samples came from an open-label, multicenter, first-in-human phase I dose-escalation trial of ivuxolimab. Adults with locally advanced or metastatic head and neck squamous cell, hepatocellular, melanoma or renal cell carcinoma were enrolled in the trial. Before TCR sequencing, CD4+ and CD8+ T cells were separately sorted from peripheral blood. About this clone: Its antigen has not been determined. No much larger clonotype is one base removed from it; base qualities were not supplied.

Counted from cysteine to phenylalanine, this CDR3 has 15 amino acids. Only the CDR3 part of the read is kept: 45 bases, read in frame from the first base. Taken from the germline V gene, the CDR1 and CDR2 loops are KGHSH and LQKENI. V was cut back by 6 bases and J by 4 bases, leaving a gap of 15 bases between them. To sequence the TCRbeta CDR3 region, genomic DNA was isolated from the sorted cells. The immunoSEQ Assay was used for sequencing of TCRbeta CDR3 regions. The table comes from immuneACCESS by way of TCRdb, which keeps in-frame sequences with V and J called. Part of the clones is missing from these tables; in studies checked, under half for an unresolved V gene and the rest for unknown reasons. This sample is represented by approximately 76,000 clones; around 85% of them were singletons. Roughly 6% of the sample comes from the top ten.

Sequenced material: CD4+ or CD8+ T cells sorted from blood, taken in a trial of the OX40 agonist ivuxolimab. The sequence links TRBV18 to TRBJ2-2, with the D gene not clear enough to name. This clonotype originated in an adult with an advanced solid tumor such as melanoma, head and neck, liver or kidney cancer. Here is the DNA: TGTGCCAGCTCCGAGAAGGGTTTAAGCACCGGGGAGCTGTTTTTT. Its coded protein is CASSEKGLSTGELFF.